This TCR beta chain was captured by sequencing in a study of T cells after yellow fever vaccination. Study results and limitations: The appearance of a small share of clonotypes in both CD4 and CD8 compartments was observed.

MiXCR was run by TCRdb on the 5' RACE reads, yielding one entry per CDR3 protein. The sample consists of approximately 450,000 distinct CDR3 sequences, roughly 20% of them appearing once. The table lists this clonotype with a few counts. Its specificity is not known. This CDR3 contains 16 residues. V was clipped by 3 bases and J by 6 bases; unmatched bases: 5. Germline values: CDR1 KGHDR, CDR2 SFDVKD. This sequence originates from a man aged 18 to 35 who received the YFV17D yellow fever vaccine. V usage is TRBV24-1 and J usage is TRBJ2-3, with 13 bases that match TRBD2. The specimen was PBMCs, collected before the yellow fever booster vaccination. The CDR3 DNA reads TGTGCCACCAGTGATACTAGCGGGGGGGCCGAGGATACGCAGTATTTT. This translates into CATSDTSGGAEDTQYF.